Listed here are 10 T cell receptor beta chains from one sample, sequenced in a study of cytomegalovirus exposure and HLA in healthy donors. The study ran its PCR with 60 Vbeta and 13 Jbeta primers. Here immunoSEQ multiplex PCR was the method, and the copy in TCRdb shows in-frame clones only, minus some. This table has some 140,000 clones, around 80% appearing once. The sequenced material came from PBMCs. All receptors derive from a man aged 30 to 45 in good health.

The rearrangement uses TRBV7-9 and TRBJ2-5, with D possibly TRBD1 on 5 matching bases. The CDR3 is made up of 13 amino acids. Per the germline V gene, CDR1 is SEHNR and CDR2 is FQNEAQ (reference sequence). V was pared by 1 base and J by 5 bases, with 8 bases between. CDR3 DNA sequence: TGTGCCAGCAGCTTAGGGGGCATTGAGACCCAGTACTTC. This gives the protein CASSLGGIETQYF.

The V gene is TRBV2, the J gene TRBJ2-5; 10 bases match TRBD1. Per the germline V gene, CDR1 is SNHLY and CDR2 is FYNNEI. The CDR3 runs to 15 residues. V trimming: 6 bases; J trimming: 3 bases; junction bases outside the gene matches: 7. The CDR3 loop reads CASSLIGTGEETQYF. The DNA for the CDR3 is TGTGCCAGCAGCCTAATCGGGACAGGGGAAGAGACCCAGTACTTC.

This rearrangement joins TRBV15 to TRBJ2-6, with 11 nucleotides matching TRBD1. The CDR3 covers 20 residues. In germline, CDR1 is LNHNV, CDR2 YYDKDF (reference sequence). V lost 0 bases, J lost 1 base, and 8 bases stayed unmatched. The chain's CDR3 is CATSREPRGTGGSGANVLTF. DNA for the CDR3: TGTGCCACCAGCAGAGAGCCCAGAGGGACAGGGGGATCTGGGGCCAACGTCCTGACTTTC.

This rearrangement joins TRBV5-1 to TRBJ2-3, with TRBD2 matching 7 bases. Germline V gene lookup returns CDR1 SGHRS and CDR2 YFSETQ. This CDR3 spans 14 amino acids. The ends lost 0 bases at V and 6 bases at J; junction bases unmatched: 4. CDR3 in amino acids: CASSLGRERDTQYF. The CDR3 nucleotides are TGCGCCAGCAGCTTGGGGCGGGAGCGGGATACGCAGTATTTT.

The genes are TRBV2 and TRBJ2-5; 11 bases map to TRBD1. V lost 6 bases, J lost 1 base, and 4 bases stayed unmatched. The CDR3 runs 15 residues. CDR1 and CDR2 from the germline V gene are SNHLY and FYNNEI. CDR3 bases: TGTGCCAGCAGCGGACAGGGGGCGGGCCAAGAGACCCAGTACTTC. Translating it yields CASSGQGAGQETQYF.

As DNA, the CDR3 is TGTGCCAGCAGCTCAACATGGGGGCCGTCGGGTTCACCCCTCCACTTT. It yields the protein CASSSTWGPSGSPLHF. J is TRBJ1-6 and V is TRBV27, with a tentative D call TRBD1 (6 bases). V lost 6 bases and J 9 bases, leaving 21 bases between the germline ends. This CDR3 region has 16 residues. CDR1 is MNHEY and CDR2 is SMNVEV in the germline V gene (reference sequence).

The CDR3 loop is CASSLGDRAAFF. CDR3 nucleotides: TGTGCCAGCAGCTTAGGGGACAGGGCGGCTTTCTTT. V usage is TRBV7-9 and J usage is TRBJ1-1, with 9 bases matching TRBD1. CDR1 and CDR2 (germline): SEHNR, FQNEAQ (reference sequence). The CDR3 contains 12 residues. The junction had 2 bases not matched to a gene; V was cut back by 1 base and J by 11 bases.

The chain links TRBV10-3 to TRBJ2-3; a weak D match, TRBD2 (6 bases). The CDR3 is made up of 14 amino acids. From germline, CDR1 is ENHRY and CDR2 SYGVKD. V lost 6 bases, J lost 1 base, and 11 bases lay in between. The CDR3 here is CAIRLAIGTDTQYF. DNA of the CDR3: TGTGCCATCAGGCTAGCGATAGGCACAGATACGCAGTATTTT.

V and J are TRBV5-1 and TRBJ2-1; perhaps TRBD2 as D (5 bases). The CDR3 is made up of 15 amino acids. Trimming took off 4 bases at V and 0 bases at J, with 11 bases between the two ends. Germline V gene data show CDR1 as SGHRS and CDR2 as YFSETQ. This CDR3 is CASSEPGISYNEQFF. In DNA form, the CDR3 reads TGCGCCAGCAGCGAACCGGGAATCTCCTACAATGAGCAGTTCTTC.

This clone was counted once. This chain links TRBV11-3 with TRBJ2-5, with 7 bases aligning to TRBD1. The germline CDR1 and CDR2 sequences are SGHNT and YENEEA. The CDR3 spans 14 residues. The trim removed 5 bases at V and 7 bases at J, leaving 10 bases unmatched. The CDR3 DNA reads TGTGCCAGCAGCCGAGCACAGGGGAGTGCGACCCAGTACTTC. The encoded protein is CASSRAQGSATQYF.